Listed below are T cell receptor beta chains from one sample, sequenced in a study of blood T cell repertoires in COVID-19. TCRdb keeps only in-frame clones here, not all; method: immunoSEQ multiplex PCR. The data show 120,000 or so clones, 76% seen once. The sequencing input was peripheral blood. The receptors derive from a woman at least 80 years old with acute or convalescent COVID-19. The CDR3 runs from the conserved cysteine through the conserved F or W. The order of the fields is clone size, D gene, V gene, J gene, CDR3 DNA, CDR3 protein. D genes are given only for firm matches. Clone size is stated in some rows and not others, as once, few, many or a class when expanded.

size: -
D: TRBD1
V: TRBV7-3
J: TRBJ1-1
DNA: TGTGCCAGCAGCCCTAAGGGAGCGGACAGGTCACCTCTGGACACTGAAGCTTTCTTT
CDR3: CASSPKGADRSPLDTEAFF

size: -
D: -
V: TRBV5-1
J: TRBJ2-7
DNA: TGCGCCAGCAGCTTAACAGAGCCTACCTACGAGCAGTACTTC
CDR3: CASSLTEPTYEQYF

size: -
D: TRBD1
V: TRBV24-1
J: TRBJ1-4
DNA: TGTGCCACCAGTGATACGGGACAGGGCAGTGAAAAACTGTTTTTT
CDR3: CATSDTGQGSEKLFF

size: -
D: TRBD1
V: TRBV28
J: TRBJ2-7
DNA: TGTGCCAGCGCCCACGGGACAGGGTTCGGCGAGCAGTACTTC
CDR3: CASAHGTGFGEQYF

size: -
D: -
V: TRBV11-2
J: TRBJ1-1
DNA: TGTGCCAGCAGCTTAACACCGATGAACACTGAAGCTTTCTTT
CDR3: CASSLTPMNTEAFF

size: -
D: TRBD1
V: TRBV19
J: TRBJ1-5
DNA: TGTGCCAGTAGACCAGGGGGCTTTAGCAATCAGCCCCAGCATTTT
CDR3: CASRPGGFSNQPQHF

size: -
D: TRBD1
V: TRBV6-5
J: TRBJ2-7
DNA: TGTGCCAGCAGTTCCTCCGGGACAGGTTACGAGCAGTACTTC
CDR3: CASSSSGTGYEQYF

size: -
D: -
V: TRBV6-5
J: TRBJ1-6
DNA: TGTGCCAGCAGAACAGGGAGCGGAAATTCACCCCTCCACTTT
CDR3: CASRTGSGNSPLHF

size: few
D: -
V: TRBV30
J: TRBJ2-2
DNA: TGTGCCTGGAGTTCCCGACTGTTCCCCGGGGAGCTGTTTTTT
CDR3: CAWSSRLFPGELFF

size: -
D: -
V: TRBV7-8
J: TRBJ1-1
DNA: TGTGCCAGCAGCCCAAGCAACACTGAAGCTTTCTTT
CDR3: CASSPSNTEAFF

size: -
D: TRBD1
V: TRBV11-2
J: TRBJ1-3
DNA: TGTGCCAGCAGCCATAGGACAGGGCGGGGAAACACCATATATTTT
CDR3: CASSHRTGRGNTIYF

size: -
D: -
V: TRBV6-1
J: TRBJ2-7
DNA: TGTGCCAGCAGTGAATACAGGGCGAACTACGAGCAGTACTTC
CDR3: CASSEYRANYEQYF

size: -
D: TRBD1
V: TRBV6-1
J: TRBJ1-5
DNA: TGTGCCAGCAGTGAAGCAGGGTGGGACAGAAATCAGCCCCAGCATTTT
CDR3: CASSEAGWDRNQPQHF

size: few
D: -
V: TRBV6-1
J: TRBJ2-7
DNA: TGTGCCAGCAGTGAAGGGCTGGACAGAGCCTACGAGCAGTACTTC
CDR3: CASSEGLDRAYEQYF

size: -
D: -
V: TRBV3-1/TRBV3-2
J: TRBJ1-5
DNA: TGTGCCAGCAGCCAAGAGTCCGATCAGCCCCAGCATTTT
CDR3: CASSQESDQPQHF

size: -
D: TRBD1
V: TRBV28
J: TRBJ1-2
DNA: TGTGCCAGCAGAGTGGGGACAGGGGTAATCTATGGCTACACCTTC
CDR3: CASRVGTGVIYGYTF

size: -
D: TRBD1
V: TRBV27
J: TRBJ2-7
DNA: TGTGCCAGCAGTTTAGTGGGACAGAGCTCCTACGAGCAGTACTTC
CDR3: CASSLVGQSSYEQYF

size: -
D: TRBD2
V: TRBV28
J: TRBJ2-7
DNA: TGTGCCAGCAGTTTAGGGGGGAGGGCCCGCGAGCAGTACTTC
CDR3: CASSLGGRAREQYF

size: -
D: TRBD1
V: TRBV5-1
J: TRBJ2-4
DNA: TGCGCCAGCAGCTTAGGGGGCAAAGCCAAAAACATTCAGTACTTC
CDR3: CASSLGGKAKNIQYF

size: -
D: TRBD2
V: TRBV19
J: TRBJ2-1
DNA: TGTGCCAGTAGTATTATGGGGGGGAGGAACAATGAGCAGTTCTTC
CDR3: CASSIMGGRNNEQFF

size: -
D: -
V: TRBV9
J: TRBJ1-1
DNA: TGTGCCAGCAGCGTAGCGGCGACAGGAGCGTCTGAAGCTTTCTTT
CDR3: CASSVAATGASEAFF

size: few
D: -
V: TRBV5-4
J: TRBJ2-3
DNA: TGTGCCAGCAGCTTGGGTGGAAGCGGCCGCACAGATACGCAGTATTTT
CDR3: CASSLGGSGRTDTQYF

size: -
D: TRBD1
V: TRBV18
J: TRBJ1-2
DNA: TGTGCCAGCTCACCAGGACAGGGGGCCGGTGGCTACACCTTC
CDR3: CASSPGQGAGGYTF

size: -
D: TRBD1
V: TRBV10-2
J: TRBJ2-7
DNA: TGCGCCAGTCAGACAGGGCGCCCCTCGCAGCAGTACTTC
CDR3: CASQTGRPSQQYF

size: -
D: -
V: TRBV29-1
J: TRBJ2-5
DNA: TGCAGCGTTGAAGGACAGAAGAAAGAGACCCAGTACTTC
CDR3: CSVEGQKKETQYF

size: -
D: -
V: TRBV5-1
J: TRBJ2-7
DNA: TGCGCCAGCAGCTTGGGGACTACCCACTCCTACGAGCAGTACTTC
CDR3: CASSLGTTHSYEQYF

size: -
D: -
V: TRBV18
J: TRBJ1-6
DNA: TGTGCCAGCTCACCAGCGACAGGTTCCAATTCACCCCTCCACTTT
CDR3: CASSPATGSNSPLHF

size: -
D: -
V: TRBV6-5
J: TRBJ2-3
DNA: TGTGCCAGCAGTTCCAATGCAGATACGCAGTATTTT
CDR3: CASSSNADTQYF

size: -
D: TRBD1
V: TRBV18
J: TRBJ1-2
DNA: TGTGCCAGCTCACCACCGGGACAGGGGGCTTATGGCTACACCTTC
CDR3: CASSPPGQGAYGYTF

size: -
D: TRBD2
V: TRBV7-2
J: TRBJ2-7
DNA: TGTGCCAGCAGCTTCAGCGGGGGAACCTACGAGCAGTACTTC
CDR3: CASSFSGGTYEQYF

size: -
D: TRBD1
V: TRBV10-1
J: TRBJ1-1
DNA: TGCGCCGGTCGGACAGGGGTGGACACTGAAGCTTTCTTT
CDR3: CAGRTGVDTEAFF